The sequence of this T cell receptor (beta chain) was determined in a study of T cell repertoires in cytomegalovirus infection. Study-level background: Evidence of both CMV infection and a matching HLA type came from public TCR beta signatures.

Study conclusions and caveats: Identification of carriers of CMV plus the relevant HLA was achieved through cumulative public TCR beta family frequency.

One entry per CDR3 protein, called by TCRdb with MiXCR from the reads. The table has around 800,000 distinct CDR3 sequences, around a third seen once. This CDR3 is built from 16 residues. The V end was cut by 5 bases, the J end by 8 bases, with 19 bases between. CDR1 MNHEY and CDR2 SMNVEV come from the germline V gene (reference sequence). This clonotype was found a few times. Its cognate antigen is unknown. This chain connects TRBV27 to TRBJ1-6; perhaps TRBD1 as D (5 bases). The source material was cultured CD8+ T cells from PBMCs, sampled from culture after CMV antigen stimulation. The clonotype was recovered from a human donor in good health (CMV status not recorded). Some clones in this sample may be carry-over from other donors' samples. The CDR3 is CASSDIQVLGDSPLHF. The CDR3 region has the DNA TGTGCCAGCAGTGACATACAGGTTCTCGGGGATTCACCCCTCCACTTT.